These T cell receptor beta chains were read from a single sample in a study of blood T cell repertoires in COVID-19. The method was immunoSEQ multiplex PCR; TCRdb's version includes in-frame clones alone and lacks a portion of them. In the table there are roughly 63,000 clones, about 78% of which are singletons. Sequenced input: peripheral blood. These receptors all stem from a man aged 80 or over with acute or convalescent COVID-19. Each CDR3 is given with its conserved first and last residue. The D gene is left open where the match is weak. Clone size is not always given. Where it is, it says once, few, many or a class for expanded clones.

15 | TRBJ2-1 | TRBD2 | TRBV10-3 | . | TGTGCCATCAGTGCGGAGCGGGGGGGAAACAATGAGCAGTTCTTC | CAISAERGGNNEQFF
16 | TRBJ1-2 | TRBD1 | TRBV5-4 | . | TGTGCCAGCAGCCGGGACAGGGTTACTATTAACTATGGCTACACCTTC | CASSRDRVTINYGYTF
13 | TRBJ2-2 | . | TRBV5-4 | . | TGTGCCAGCAGCCGCGACTACACCGGGGAGCTGTTTTTT | CASSRDYTGELFF
15 | TRBJ2-7 | TRBD1 | TRBV6-2/TRBV6-3 | . | TGTGCCAGCAGTTATGGGGACAGGGCGACCTACGAGCAGTACTTC | CASSYGDRATYEQYF
16 | TRBJ2-3 | TRBD2 | TRBV5-4 | . | TGTGCCAGCAGCTTATTACTAGCGGGGGGCACAGATACGCAGTATTTT | CASSLLLAGGTDTQYF
16 | TRBJ1-3 | . | TRBV6-1 | once | TGTGCCAGCAGTGAACGACAGACAGTCTCTGGAAACACCATATATTTT | CASSERQTVSGNTIYF
13 | TRBJ1-5 | . | TRBV7-9 | . | TGTGCCAGCAGCTCAACGGAGGACCAGCCCCAGCATTTT | CASSSTEDQPQHF
16 | TRBJ1-5 | . | TRBV24-1 | . | TGTGCCACCAGTGATCCAGGGAATCCGAGCAATCAGCCCCAGCATTTT | CATSDPGNPSNQPQHF
13 | TRBJ1-1 | . | TRBV30 | . | TGTGCCTGGAGTTCTTCCGGAGGCACTGAAGCTTTCTTT | CAWSSSGGTEAFF
16 | TRBJ2-7 | . | TRBV4-2 | . | TGTGCCAGCAGCCCCGGAGGTACTAGCTACGCTTCCGAGCAGTACTTC | CASSPGGTSYASEQYF
14 | TRBJ2-5 | . | TRBV5-6 | once | TGTGCCAGCAGCGGGGTGGGGCTCCAAGAGACCCAGTACTTC | CASSGVGLQETQYF
12 | TRBJ1-2 | . | TRBV7-3 | . | TGTGCCAGCAGCTTAACGGGAGACTTTTTAACCTTC | CASSLTGDFLTF
14 | TRBJ1-4 | . | TRBV3-1/TRBV3-2 | . | TGTGCCAGCAGCCAAGGAGAAGGGAGGGAAAAACTGTTTTTT | CASSQGEGREKLFF
16 | TRBJ2-2 | TRBD2 | TRBV4-1 | . | TGCGCCAGCAGCCCGAACGGGGGGGCCAGGACCGGGGAGCTGTTTTTT | CASSPNGGARTGELFF
14 | TRBJ2-2 | TRBD1 | TRBV7-9 | once | TGTGCCAGCAGGGGGACAGCCTACACCGGGGAGCTGTTTTTT | CASRGTAYTGELFF
16 | TRBJ1-3 | TRBD1 | TRBV5-4 | . | TGTGCCAGCAGCTTGGGGACAGGGGGCTCTGGAAACACCATATATTTT | CASSLGTGGSGNTIYF
15 | TRBJ2-7 | TRBD2 | TRBV11-3 | . | TGTGCCAGCAGCGCGGGGGGGTCAGTGATCTACGAGCAGTACTTC | CASSAGGSVIYEQYF
16 | TRBJ2-2 | TRBD2 | TRBV5-1 | . | TGCGCCAGCAGCTCGGGACTAGCGGGAGTTGCCGGGGAGCTGTTTTTT | CASSSGLAGVAGELFF
15 | TRBJ2-3 | . | TRBV9 | . | TGTGCCAGCAGCGTAGCAGGAACTAGCACAGATACGCAGTATTTT | CASSVAGTSTDTQYF
14 | TRBJ1-5 | . | TRBV5-5 | . | TGTGCCAGCAGCTTCGGGGGGAGCAATCAGCCCCAGCATTTT | CASSFGGSNQPQHF
16 | TRBJ1-4 | TRBD1 | TRBV4-1 | . | TGCGCCAGCGGGAAAACCACAGGGGGCTCTAATGAAAAACTGTTTTTT | CASGKTTGGSNEKLFF
16 | TRBJ2-5 | TRBD2 | TRBV5-1 | . | TGCGCCAGCAGCTCGCTAGCGGGGGGACTGGGAGAGACCCAGTACTTC | CASSSLAGGLGETQYF
13 | TRBJ2-1 | . | TRBV24-1 | . | TGTGCCACCAGTGACCGTACCTACAATGAGCAGTTCTTC | CATSDRTYNEQFF
14 | TRBJ1-3 | TRBD1 | TRBV2 | . | TGTGCCAGCACACCCGGGACAGTTGGAAACACCATATATTTT | CASTPGTVGNTIYF
14 | TRBJ1-2 | TRBD1 | TRBV19 | . | TGTGCCAGTAGTACTGACAGGGCGCCTACTGGCTACACCTTC | CASSTDRAPTGYTF
19 | TRBJ1-4 | TRBD1 | TRBV7-2 | . | TGTGCCAGCAGCCCCTTGGGACAGGGAAATTCCCCAACTAATGAAAAACTGTTTTTT | CASSPLGQGNSPTNEKLFF
14 | TRBJ2-7 | TRBD1 | TRBV5-4 | . | TGTGCCAGCAGCTTGGGACAGGGGCTGACCGAGCAGTACTTC | CASSLGQGLTEQYF
14 | TRBJ2-5 | . | TRBV5-1 | . | TGCGCCAGCAGCTTGGCCCTAGCTGCAGAGACCCAGTACTTC | CASSLALAAETQYF
12 | TRBJ1-2 | . | TRBV11-2 | . | TGTGCCAGCAGCCCCTTGTCCTATGGCTACACCTTC | CASSPLSYGYTF
15 | TRBJ1-6 | . | TRBV19 | . | TGTGCCAGTAGTCCACCACAGGGAGGGAACTCACCCCTCCACTTT | CASSPPQGGNSPLHF
12 | TRBJ1-2 | TRBD1 | TRBV19 | . | TGTGCCAGCACCCTAGGGGGCTTTGGCTACACCTTC | CASTLGGFGYTF
16 | TRBJ1-3 | . | TRBV3-1/TRBV3-2 | . | TGTGCCAGCAGCCAGGCGGGCCCGAGCTCTGGAAACACCATATATTTT | CASSQAGPSSGNTIYF
14 | TRBJ1-1 | . | TRBV10-3 | . | TGTGCCATCAGGCGGGGGGTGTCCGACACTGAAGCTTTCTTT | CAIRRGVSDTEAFF
15 | TRBJ1-2 | . | TRBV7-9 | few | TGTGCCAGCAGCTTAGCTGGCCGACGGGGCTATGGCTACACCTTC | CASSLAGRRGYGYTF
17 | TRBJ1-6 | TRBD1 | TRBV4-1 | . | TGCGCCAGCAGCCAAGAGGGGGACAGATTCCAGATTTCACCCCTCCACTTT | CASSQEGDRFQISPLHF
13 | TRBJ2-5 | . | TRBV6-5 | . | TGTGCCAGCAGCCTAGATCCCCGAAAGACCCAGTACTTC | CASSLDPRKTQYF
18 | TRBJ2-3 | TRBD2 | TRBV29-1 | few | TGCAGCGTTGAAGGGGGCGCTAGCGGTGGCGTCGGCACAGATACGCAGTATTTT | CSVEGGASGGVGTDTQYF
15 | TRBJ1-2 | . | TRBV6-5 | . | TGTGCCAGCAGGGGTCCCCGGACAGCCGAGGGTGGCTACACCTTC | CASRGPRTAEGGYTF
12 | TRBJ2-5 | . | TRBV19 | . | TGTGCCAGTAGTATAACAGGAGAGACCCAGTACTTC | CASSITGETQYF
13 | TRBJ2-7 | TRBD1 | TRBV7-3 | . | TGTGCCAGCAGCCGGACAGGGTTTGGCGAGCAGTACTTC | CASSRTGFGEQYF
12 | TRBJ2-5 | . | TRBV30 | . | TGTGCCTGGAACCAGGGGTTGGAGACCCAGTACTTC | CAWNQGLETQYF
17 | TRBJ2-7 | TRBD2 | TRBV5-1 | . | TGCGCCAGCAGCGTCGGACTAGCGGGGAGGGATGGAAACGAGCAGTACTTC | CASSVGLAGRDGNEQYF
15 | TRBJ2-6 | . | TRBV3-1/TRBV3-2 | . | TGTGCCAGCAGCCAGAGGGCACCTGGGGCCAACGTCCTGACTTTC | CASSQRAPGANVLTF
17 | TRBJ2-1 | TRBD2 | TRBV11-3 | . | TGTGCCAGCAGCTTAGATCCTGGGACTAGCGGGCGGGGTGAGCAGTTCTTC | CASSLDPGTSGRGEQFF
13 | TRBJ2-7 | TRBD1 | TRBV5-8 | . | TGTGCCAGCAGGGACAGGGCCTTCTACGAGCAGTACTTC | CASRDRAFYEQYF
14 | TRBJ2-5 | TRBD1 | TRBV4-1 | . | TGCGCCAGCAGCCCGACAGGGGGCTGGGAGACCCAGTACTTC | CASSPTGGWETQYF
18 | TRBJ1-5 | TRBD1 | TRBV19 | . | TGTGCCAGTACCCTGGACAGGGCTTCGCTATATAGCAATCAGCCCCAGCATTTT | CASTLDRASLYSNQPQHF
16 | TRBJ2-4 | TRBD2 | TRBV5-1 | once | TGCGCCAGCAGCTTGGGACTAGCGGGAGAAAAATCCATTCAGTACTTC | CASSLGLAGEKSIQYF
12 | TRBJ2-7 | . | TRBV12-3/TRBV12-4 | . | TGTGCCAGCAGCCTCGGTCACTACGAGCAGTACTTC | CASSLGHYEQYF
13 | TRBJ1-1 | TRBD1 | TRBV30 | . | TGTGCCTGGACCGACAGGGTTCAAGAGGGGGCTTTCTTT | CAWTDRVQEGAFF
11 | TRBJ2-7 | . | TRBV20-1 | few | TGCAGTGCCCAGACTGATTACGAGCAGTACTTC | CSAQTDYEQYF
18 | TRBJ2-3 | TRBD2 | TRBV18 | . | TGTGCCAGCTCACCGTTACTAGCGGGGAGCCGCGGCACAGATACGCAGTATTTT | CASSPLLAGSRGTDTQYF
16 | TRBJ2-4 | . | TRBV19 | . | TGTGCCAGTAGTATCCCCTCGAGGGAGGCGGGGAACATTCAGTACTTC | CASSIPSREAGNIQYF
18 | TRBJ2-5 | TRBD2 | TRBV15 | . | TGTGCCACCAGCAGCACCAGGACTAGCGGGAGGGATCAAGAGACCCAGTACTTC | CATSSTRTSGRDQETQYF
16 | TRBJ2-1 | TRBD2 | TRBV4-1 | medium-sized | TGCGCCAGCAGCTCCTCTAGCGGGAGGACTTACAATGAGCAGTTCTTC | CASSSSSGRTYNEQFF